Given below is one T cell receptor beta chain in context. The antigen is undetermined. This entry comes from a study of blood T cells in healthy people across ages. A second PCR, run for roughly 7 to 11 cycles, used a sample-barcoded 5' primer plus a J-beta primer mix. A tag from a template-switch adaptor with 12 random nucleotides marked each cDNA molecule. TCRdb recomputed calls from the 5' RACE reads with MiXCR, one row per CDR3 protein. The sample shows around 650,000 distinct CDR3 sequences, 40% to 45% of them seen only once. Findings of the study overall: Diversity of TCR beta correlated strongly with naive T cell percentage.

Sequenced input: blood. This TCR derives from an elderly man in good health.

The CDR3 reads CASTDSLDEKLFF. The CDR3 DNA reads TGTGCCAGCACCGACAGCCTGGATGAAAAACTGTTTTTT. This chain connects TRBV6-6 to TRBJ1-4; TRBD1 is a possible D gene (5 bases). CDR3 length: 13 residues. Germline CDR1 and CDR2: MNHNY and SVGAGI (reference sequence). V was shortened by 7 bases and J by 6 bases, with 12 bases between the two germline ends.